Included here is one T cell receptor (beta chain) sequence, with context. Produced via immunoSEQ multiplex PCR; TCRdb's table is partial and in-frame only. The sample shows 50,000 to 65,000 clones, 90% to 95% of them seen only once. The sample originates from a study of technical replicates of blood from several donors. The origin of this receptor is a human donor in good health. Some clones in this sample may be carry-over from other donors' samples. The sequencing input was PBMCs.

CDR3 DNA: TGTGCCAGCACTAAGGATGGCGGGGGTATAGGCGGCTACACCTTC. This encodes CASTKDGGGIGGYTF. The rearrangement uses TRBV6-5 and TRBJ1-2; D is possibly TRBD1 (5 bases). The V gene's germline CDR1 is MNHEY and CDR2 SVGAGI. Trimming stripped 7 bases from V and 8 bases from J, with 23 bases between. The CDR3 runs 15 residues.